A selection of T cell receptor beta chains follows, all from one sample in a study of T cell responses to AZD1222 COVID-19 vaccine. Repertoires were generated with immunoSEQ multiplex PCR, while TCRdb's copy carries only in-frame clones and drops some. The sample shows 90,000 to 120,000 clones, 87% of them seen only once. Sample: peripheral blood, taken on day 0 of AZD1222 vaccination. The receptor source for this set is an adult in good health. CDR3s include the opening cysteine and the closing phenylalanine or tryptophan. The D gene is left open where the match is weak. Clone sizes are given selectively: once, few, many, or a class where the clone is expanded.

clone_size	j_call	v_call	d_call	cdr3_aa	cdr3_nt
-	TRBJ1-1	TRBV6-2/TRBV6-3	-	CASSSMNTEAFF	TGTGCCAGCAGTTCCATGAACACTGAAGCTTTCTTT
-	TRBJ2-3	TRBV9	-	CASSVVGGYTDTQYF	TGTGCCAGCTCGGTAGTCGGGGGTTACACAGATACGCAGTATTTT
-	TRBJ2-1	TRBV11-2	-	CASSVGFNNEQFF	TGTGCCAGCAGCGTGGGATTTAACAATGAGCAGTTCTTC
-	TRBJ2-1	TRBV29-1	TRBD2	CSVEGGGASGKAEQFF	TGCAGCGTTGAGGGGGGTGGGGCTAGCGGGAAGGCTGAGCAGTTCTTC
-	TRBJ1-6	TRBV27	-	CASSLRDSPLHF	TGTGCCAGCAGTTTACGGGATTCACCCCTCCACTTT
-	TRBJ2-1	TRBV28	-	CASSTMRGGHRDEQFF	TGTGCCAGCAGTACAATGCGTGGGGGGCATAGGGATGAGCAGTTCTTC
-	TRBJ1-5	TRBV30	-	CAWSSTVRDQPQHF	TGTGCCTGGAGCTCGACAGTCCGGGATCAGCCCCAGCATTTT
-	TRBJ1-1	TRBV19	TRBD1	CASTPDRGKAFF	TGTGCCAGTACCCCGGACAGGGGTAAAGCTTTCTTT
-	TRBJ1-4	TRBV30	-	CAWNPPGEKLFF	TGTGCCTGGAACCCCCCCGGGGAAAAACTGTTTTTT
-	TRBJ1-2	TRBV7-9	-	CASSVSNYGYTF	TGTGCCAGCAGCGTAAGCAACTATGGCTACACCTTC
-	TRBJ2-1	TRBV30	-	CAWSRGFNNEQFF	TGTGCCTGGAGTCGGGGGTTTAACAATGAGCAGTTCTTC
-	TRBJ2-1	TRBV28	TRBD2	CASSLSEIKEGLAGYYNEQFF	TGTGCCAGCAGTTTATCCGAAATCAAGGAGGGACTAGCGGGATACTACAATGAGCAGTTCTTC
-	TRBJ1-3	TRBV5-1	TRBD1	CASSLESGGRNTIYF	TGCGCCAGCAGCTTGGAGTCAGGGGGCAGAAACACCATATATTTT
once	TRBJ1-2	TRBV10-3	-	CAISAPPGAGWGYGYTF	TGTGCCATCAGTGCTCCTCCTGGGGCAGGCTGGGGTTATGGCTACACCTTC
-	TRBJ1-3	TRBV7-9	-	CASSFQGTGNTIYF	TGTGCCAGCAGCTTCCAGGGGACTGGAAACACCATATATTTT
-	TRBJ2-2	TRBV5-4	TRBD2	CASSSGVAAGELFF	TGTGCCAGCAGCAGCGGGGTCGCTGCCGGGGAGCTGTTTTTT
-	TRBJ2-1	TRBV7-8	TRBD2	CASSLAGTSNEQFF	TGTGCCAGCAGCTTAGCGGGGACTAGCAATGAGCAGTTCTTC
-	TRBJ2-3	TRBV11-2	TRBD2	CASSPYSGLTDTQYF	TGTGCCAGCAGCCCCTATAGCGGGCTCACAGATACGCAGTATTTT
once	TRBJ1-6	TRBV7-2	-	CASSLAIRRNSPLHF	TGTGCCAGCAGCTTAGCTATCAGACGTAATTCACCCCTCCACTTT
-	TRBJ2-7	TRBV18	-	CASSPEYEQYF	TGTGCCAGCTCACCCGAATACGAGCAGTACTTC
-	TRBJ2-1	TRBV15	TRBD1	CATSGTGINEQFF	TGTGCCACCAGCGGGACAGGGATAAATGAGCAGTTCTTC
-	TRBJ2-6	TRBV4-3	-	CASSQEGRSGANVLTF	TGCGCCAGCAGCCAAGAGGGTCGCTCTGGGGCCAACGTCCTGACTTTC
-	TRBJ2-3	TRBV3-1/TRBV3-2	-	CASSPTGGGPSWTQYF	TGTGCCAGCAGTCCCACCGGCGGGGGCCCCTCGTGGACGCAGTATTTT
-	TRBJ2-1	TRBV10-3	TRBD2	CAIGGTNTYNEQFF	TGTGCCATCGGCGGGACTAATACCTACAATGAGCAGTTCTTC
once	TRBJ2-7	TRBV2	-	CASKYRGLYEQYF	TGTGCCAGCAAGTACAGGGGACTCTACGAGCAGTACTTC
-	TRBJ2-2	TRBV4-1	-	CASTQVPRTGELFF	TGCGCCAGCACCCAAGTCCCTAGAACCGGGGAGCTGTTTTTT
-	TRBJ1-4	TRBV28	-	CASSTLFDRNEKLFF	TGTGCCAGCAGTACATTATTCGACAGAAATGAAAAACTGTTTTTT
-	TRBJ1-4	TRBV28	TRBD1	CASNEGAVKNEKLFF	TGTGCCAGCAACGAGGGGGCAGTAAAAAATGAAAAACTGTTTTTT
-	TRBJ1-5	TRBV7-2	-	CASSRTETQPQHF	TGTGCCAGCAGCCGGACAGAGACCCAGCCCCAGCATTTT
few	TRBJ1-3	TRBV12-5	-	CASGPPNGNTIYF	TGTGCTAGTGGTCCGCCCAATGGAAACACCATATATTTT
-	TRBJ1-5	TRBV30	-	CAWSYQGKGNQPQHF	TGTGCCTGGAGTTATCAGGGGAAGGGCAATCAGCCCCAGCATTTT
-	TRBJ2-3	TRBV19	-	CASGPWADTQYF	TGTGCCAGTGGGCCCTGGGCAGATACGCAGTATTTT
-	TRBJ1-1	TRBV21-1	-	CASSRGQGCNTEAFF	TGTGCCAGCAGCAGAGGACAGGGTTGTAACACTGAAGCTTTCTTT
-	TRBJ1-1	TRBV7-6	TRBD1	CASSGETGRGLFNTEAFF	TGTGCCAGCAGCGGGGAAACGGGCAGGGGGCTTTTCAACACTGAAGCTTTCTTT
-	TRBJ2-2	TRBV9	-	CASSVAGSTGSGELFF	TGTGCCAGCAGCGTAGCTGGGAGTACTGGGTCCGGGGAGCTGTTTTTT
-	TRBJ2-5	TRBV7-9	TRBD1	CASSFSGQGTETQYF	TGTGCCAGCAGCTTTTCGGGACAGGGGACCGAGACCCAGTACTTC
-	TRBJ2-5	TRBV7-2	-	CASSSGASHQETQYF	TGTGCCAGCAGCTCAGGGGCCTCACATCAAGAGACCCAGTACTTC
-	TRBJ1-4	TRBV2	-	CASSLGIGGPEKLFF	TGTGCCAGCAGTCTCGGGATAGGAGGTCCTGAAAAACTGTTTTTT
-	TRBJ1-6	TRBV7-9	-	CASSLEWSGDNSPLHF	TGTGCCAGCAGCTTAGAGTGGTCTGGCGATAATTCACCCCTCCACTTT
few	TRBJ2-7	TRBV19	-	CASSTTGGSFYEQYF	TGTGCCAGTAGTACCACAGGTGGGTCCTTCTACGAGCAGTACTTC
once	TRBJ1-1	TRBV18	-	CASSPSGGPWDTEAFF	TGTGCCAGCTCACCCTCGGGCGGCCCATGGGACACTGAAGCTTTCTTT
-	TRBJ2-5	TRBV11-1	-	CASSSRPEGTQYF	TGTGCCAGCAGCTCCCGGCCCGAAGGGACCCAGTACTTC
-	TRBJ2-5	TRBV13	TRBD1	CASSNSGGREETQYF	TGTGCCAGCAGCAACTCAGGGGGCCGTGAAGAGACCCAGTACTTC
-	TRBJ2-7	TRBV19	TRBD2	CASRAGRLFGNEQYF	TGTGCCAGTAGGGCCGGGAGGCTATTCGGCAACGAGCAGTACTTC
-	TRBJ2-5	TRBV11-3	TRBD2	CASSYGGGQETQYF	TGTGCCAGCAGCTACGGGGGGGGCCAAGAGACCCAGTACTTC
-	TRBJ2-2	TRBV24-1	TRBD1	CATSDRQGAGGELFF	TGTGCCACCAGTGACAGACAGGGGGCGGGCGGGGAGCTGTTTTTT
-	TRBJ2-2	TRBV2	TRBD1	CASSGQGHTGELFF	TGTGCCAGCAGCGGACAGGGCCACACCGGGGAGCTGTTTTTT
-	TRBJ2-2	TRBV29-1	TRBD2	CSVGGGGNTGELFF	TGCAGCGTCGGAGGCGGGGGGAACACCGGGGAGCTGTTTTTT
-	TRBJ2-7	TRBV7-9	-	CASSPRRGALDEQYF	TGTGCCAGCAGCCCCCGCCGGGGGGCTCTAGACGAGCAGTACTTC
-	TRBJ2-3	TRBV28	-	CASSLPSGTDTQYF	TGTGCCAGCAGTTTACCTAGCGGCACAGATACGCAGTATTTT
-	TRBJ2-1	TRBV6-4	TRBD2	CASSVLGTSGDEQFF	TGTGCCAGCAGTGTCCTAGGGACTAGCGGCGATGAGCAGTTCTTC
-	TRBJ2-1	TRBV4-3	-	CASGGWNEQFF	TGCGCCAGCGGGGGTTGGAATGAGCAGTTCTTC
-	TRBJ1-4	TRBV28	-	CASSLGSLRIQKLFF	TGTGCCAGCAGTTTAGGATCTCTCCGTATCCAAAAACTGTTTTTT
-	TRBJ2-7	TRBV5-1	-	CASSSALGNYEQYF	TGCGCCAGCAGCTCAGCTCTCGGGAACTACGAGCAGTACTTC
-	TRBJ2-7	TRBV6-2/TRBV6-3	-	CASSRLGVEQYF	TGTGCCAGCAGCCGCCTAGGGGTCGAGCAGTACTTC